Each of the 32 T cell receptor beta chains below was sequenced from the same sample in a study of blood T cell repertoires in COVID-19. Some clones are missing from TCRdb's copy, which holds only in-frame ones; the method was immunoSEQ multiplex PCR. The sample carries roughly 81,000 clones, about 88% recorded once. The specimen was peripheral blood. These TCRs come from a man in his forties with acute or convalescent COVID-19.

This clone showed up just once. The rearrangement uses TRBV11-1 and TRBJ2-3; 11 bases are shared with TRBD1. Germline CDR1 reads SGHAT; CDR2 reads FQDESV (reference sequence). This CDR3 has 16 residues. J was trimmed by 1 base and V by 1 base; bases with no gene match: 1. Written as DNA, the CDR3 is TGTGCCAGCAGCTTAGGGACAGGGGGCCGCACAGATACGCAGTATTTT. Translating gives CASSLGTGGRTDTQYF.

The J gene is TRBJ2-2, the V gene TRBV19, with 7 positions matching TRBD1. The CDR3 is 16 residues long. The ends lost 6 bases at V and 1 base at J; junction bases unmatched: 8. Germline V gene sequence: CDR1 LNHDA, CDR2 SQIVND (reference sequence). The CDR3 sequence is CASRQQGPMNTGELFF. The CDR3 region has the DNA TGTGCCAGTAGGCAACAGGGGCCGATGAACACCGGGGAGCTGTTTTTT. Filled out from reference TRBV19 and TRBJ2-2, the complete variable domain reads DGGITQSPKYLFRKEGQNVTLSCEQNLNHDAMYWYRQDPGQGLRLIYYSQIVNDFQKGDIAEGYSVSREKKESFPLTVTSAQKNPTAFYLCASRQQGPMNTGELFFGEGSRLTVL.

The V and J genes are TRBV5-8 and TRBJ1-5; D gene uncertain. The V gene lost 1 base and the J gene lost 1 base, with 9 bases spanning the gap. Germline V gene lookup returns CDR1 SGHTS and CDR2 YDEGEE. This CDR3 is built from 15 residues. CDR3: CASSLRSRSNQPQHF. For the CDR3, the DNA is TGTGCCAGCAGCTTGCGGTCGAGGAGCAATCAGCCCCAGCATTTT. Full variable domain (rest looked up from reference TRBV5-8 and TRBJ1-5): EAGVTQSPTHLIKTRGQQATLRCSPISGHTSVYWYQQALGLGLQFLLWYDEGEERNRGNFPPRFSGRQFPNYSSELNVNALELEDSALYLCASSLRSRSNQPQHFGDGTRLSIL.

The J gene is TRBJ2-7, the V gene TRBV7-3; 8 bases agree with TRBD2. The CDR3 sequence is 15 residues long. Germline CDR1 reads SGHTA; CDR2 reads FQGTGA. Trimming cost V 2 bases and J 1 base; bases outside gene matches: 4. CDR3 bases: TGTGCCAGCAGCTTACGGGGGGGCGCTTCCTACGAGCAGTACTTC. This sequence encodes CASSLRGGASYEQYF.

J is TRBJ2-6 and V is TRBV19, with D possibly TRBD1 on 6 matching bases. The CDR3 loop spans 16 amino acids. Germline V gene sequence: CDR1 LNHDA, CDR2 SQIVND (reference sequence). V gave up 4 bases and J gave up 2 bases, with 12 bases separating them. Here the CDR3 DNA reads TGTGCCAGTAGTAGGATGACAGGAGCTGGGGCCAACGTCCTGACTTTC. Its translation is CASSRMTGAGANVLTF.

The chain combines TRBV2 with TRBJ2-1; 13 bases align to TRBD2. The germline gives CDR1 SNHLY, CDR2 FYNNEI. This CDR3 is 15 amino acids long. Unmatched junction bases numbered 7, after V lost 5 bases and J lost 9 bases. The CDR3, as DNA: TGTGCCAGCAGTCCAAGGACTAGCGGGAGTATTGAGCAGTTCTTC. Protein: CASSPRTSGSIEQFF.

The chain carries TRBV27 and TRBJ2-1; 7 positions agree with TRBD2. Trimming at V came to 3 bases and at J to 0 bases, leaving 2 bases not matched to a gene. The germline V gene encodes CDR1 MNHEY and CDR2 SMNVEV (reference sequence). This CDR3 is 15 amino acids long. The CDR3 loop is CASSFRGSSYNEQFF. In DNA, the CDR3 is TGTGCCAGCAGTTTCCGCGGGAGCTCCTACAATGAGCAGTTCTTC.

The chain combines TRBV13 with TRBJ2-7, with TRBD2 identical over 13 bases. The length of the CDR3 is 15 residues. V shed 2 bases and J 8 bases; nucleotides not matched to a gene: 6. Germline loops: CDR1 PRHDT, CDR2 FYEKMQ (reference sequence). As DNA, the CDR3 is TGTGCCAGCAGCTTAAAGACTAGCGGGGGGTGGAAGCAGTACTTC. Protein product: CASSLKTSGGWKQYF.

The rearrangement uses TRBV6-5 and TRBJ2-5, with D perhaps TRBD2 (5 bases). This CDR3 comprises 15 residues. Germline V CDR1 and CDR2: MNHEY, SVGAGI. V was trimmed by 2 bases and J by 5 bases, leaving 15 bases between them. CDR3 amino acids: CASSYKREWWETQYF. The CDR3 region has the DNA TGTGCCAGCAGTTACAAGAGGGAGTGGTGGGAGACCCAGTACTTC.

CDR3 nucleotide sequence: TGCAGCGTTATTCGGGGGGGCTCCTACAATGAGCAGTTCTTC. Translated: CSVIRGGSYNEQFF. The chain recombines TRBV29-1 with TRBJ2-1; 8 bases match TRBD2. This CDR3 has 14 residues. In germline, CDR1 is SQVTM, CDR2 ANQGSEA. The junction had 3 bases not matched to a gene; V was cut back by 5 bases and J by 0 bases.

Details on this clone: The same CDR3 arises from other DNA sequences in this sample as well. J is TRBJ1-5 and V is TRBV6-1; a weak D match, TRBD1 (5 bases). V was clipped by 3 bases and J by 0 bases, with 9 bases between them. Germline V gene lookup returns CDR1 MNHNS and CDR2 SASEGT. This CDR3 comprises 15 residues. In DNA form, the CDR3 reads TGTGCCAGCAGTGAGACAGTGATTAGCAATCAGCCCCAGCATTTT. Residues: CASSETVISNQPQHF.

The chain links TRBV7-3 to TRBJ1-4; D unresolved. This CDR3 region has 13 residues. Germline V gene data show CDR1 as SGHTA and CDR2 as FQGTGA. Deletions cut 4 bases from V and 8 bases from J, with 11 bases between. CDR3 DNA: TGTGCCAGCAGCTCCGGACGGGGAGAAAAACTGTTTTTT. Amino acids: CASSSGRGEKLFF. Combining the CDR3 with reference TRBV7-3 and TRBJ1-4 gives the whole variable domain GAGVSQTPSNKVTEKGKYVELRCDPISGHTALYWYRQSLGQGPEFLIYFQGTGAADDSGLPNDRFFAVRPEGSVSTLKIQRTERGDSAVYLCASSSGRGEKLFFGSGTQLSVL.

This rearrangement joins TRBV11-1 to TRBJ1-1; 8 nucleotides agree with TRBD1. Unmatched junction bases numbered 8, after V lost 5 bases and J lost 6 bases. The CDR3 has 14 amino acids. CDR1 is SGHAT and CDR2 is FQDESV in the germline V gene (reference sequence). In DNA form, the CDR3 reads TGTGCCAGCAGCACCGGGACAGGAAGGGCTGAAGCTTTCTTT. Its protein product is CASSTGTGRAEAFF.

The V and J genes are TRBV18 and TRBJ1-1; D is uncertain. Per germline, CDR1 KGHSH and CDR2 LQKENI. V lost 1 base and J 0 bases, leaving 15 bases between the germline ends. CDR3 length: 17 amino acids. The CDR3, as DNA: TGTGCCAGCTCACCACGGAACAGTCTTTCCATGAACACTGAAGCTTTCTTT. Its translation is CASSPRNSLSMNTEAFF.

The V call is TRBV2, the J call TRBJ2-2; D is possibly TRBD1 (6 bases). Trimming took off 6 bases at V and 1 base at J, with 9 bases between the two ends. The CDR3 has 14 residues. Per germline, CDR1 SNHLY and CDR2 FYNNEI. The chain's CDR3 is CASSMDRNTGELFF. The DNA for the CDR3 is TGTGCCAGCAGCATGGACAGGAACACCGGGGAGCTGTTTTTT.

The V call is TRBV15, the J call TRBJ2-7, with D perhaps TRBD1 (5 bases). The CDR3 has 12 residues. V was clipped by 5 bases and J by 4 bases, with 9 bases between them. Germline V gene lookup returns CDR1 LNHNV and CDR2 YYDKDF (reference sequence). DNA of the CDR3: TGTGCCACCAGCTATGACAGTTACGAGCAGTACTTC. Encoded protein: CATSYDSYEQYF.

The rearrangement uses TRBV10-3 and TRBJ2-1; a weak D match, TRBD1 (5 bases). This CDR3 comprises 12 residues. Trimming removed 0 bases from V and 9 bases from J, with 6 bases in between. The germline CDR1 and CDR2 sequences are ENHRY and SYGVKD. CDR3 loop: CAISESDIEQFF. The CDR3 DNA follows: TGTGCCATCAGTGAGTCGGACATTGAGCAGTTCTTC.

The rearrangement uses TRBV6-2 or TRBV6-3 and TRBJ1-3, with 7 nucleotides matching TRBD1. V dropped 5 bases and J dropped 4; count of bases not matched to a gene: 11. Germline CDR1 is MNHEY and CDR2 is SVGEGT. The length of the CDR3 is 16 residues. The CDR3 loop reads CASSVRAGTDGNTIYF. For the CDR3, the DNA is TGTGCCAGCAGTGTACGAGCCGGGACAGACGGAAACACCATATATTTT.

The chain carries TRBV19 and TRBJ1-6; D gene unclear. Germline CDR1 LNHDA, CDR2 SQIVND (reference sequence). The CDR3 has 16 residues. The V end was cut by 0 bases, the J end by 9 bases, with 15 bases between. CDR3 DNA: TGTGCCAGTAGTATAGAAGCGGACTACACGGCTTCACCCCTCCACTTT. This sequence encodes CASSIEADYTASPLHF. Looking up the rest from reference TRBV19 and TRBJ1-6 gives the full variable domain: DGGITQSPKYLFRKEGQNVTLSCEQNLNHDAMYWYRQDPGQGLRLIYYSQIVNDFQKGDIAEGYSVSREKKESFPLTVTSAQKNPTAFYLCASSIEADYTASPLHFGNGTRLTVT.

V usage is TRBV10-2 and J usage is TRBJ1-1; 7 positions agree with TRBD1. The CDR3 is 16 amino acids. CDR1 WSHSY and CDR2 SAAADI come from the germline V gene. V shed 6 bases, J shed 3 bases, and the junction held 13 bases outside the gene matches. The CDR3 DNA is TGCGCCAGCAGAGACAGGGCGGCCCCAACCTACACTGAAGCTTTCTTT. Protein product: CASRDRAAPTYTEAFF.

CDR3 in DNA: TGTGCCTGGAGTGCCAGCCTAGCGGGCTACAATGAGCAGTTCTTC. It codes for CAWSASLAGYNEQFF. The genes are TRBV30 and TRBJ2-1; 8 nucleotides line up with TRBD2. Germline assignment: CDR1 GTSNPN and CDR2 SVGIG (reference sequence). Trimming took 1 base from V and 3 from J; bases not matched to a gene: 5. This CDR3 contains 15 residues.

The chain recombines TRBV19 with TRBJ2-7; 7 bases line up with TRBD2. The CDR3 extends over 13 amino acids. After removal of 8 bases from V and 0 bases from J, the junction contained 4 bases not matched to a gene. Germline CDR1 is LNHDA and CDR2 is SQIVND (reference sequence). CDR3 DNA: TGTGCCAGTCGGGGGGAGCTCTCCTACGAGCAGTACTTC. This codes for CASRGELSYEQYF.

The rearrangement links TRBV25-1 to TRBJ1-2, with D tentatively TRBD1 (6 bases). The germline gives CDR1 MGHDK, CDR2 SYGVNS. Trimming cost V 3 bases and J 3 bases, with 11 bases left between them. The CDR3 sequence is 14 residues long. The chain's CDR3 is CASSDADRDYGYTF. Written as DNA, the CDR3 is TGTGCCAGCAGTGACGCGGACAGAGACTATGGCTACACCTTC.

This clone has a handful of counts. The chain has TRBV30 and TRBJ2-7; TRBD1 might be the D (5 bases). Germline CDR1 GTSNPN, CDR2 SVGIG (reference sequence). The CDR3 extends over 12 amino acids. Trimming took off 3 bases at V and 4 bases at J, with 10 bases between the two ends. The CDR3 protein is CAWRGRGYEQYF. The CDR3 nucleotides are TGTGCCTGGAGGGGTAGGGGATACGAGCAGTACTTC. The entire variable domain, with the rest obtained from reference TRBV30 and TRBJ2-7, is as follows: SQTIHQWPATLVQPVGSPLSLECTVEGTSNPNLYWYRQAAGRGLQLLFYSVGIGQISSEVPQNLSASRPQDRQFILSSKKLLLSDSGFYLCAWRGRGYEQYFGPGTRLTVT.

This clone was observed a few times. The chain's CDR3 is CAWHRSFNYGYTF. The CDR3 DNA reads as TGTGCCTGGCACAGGTCCTTTAACTATGGCTACACCTTC. The V gene is TRBV30, the J gene TRBJ1-2, with D possibly being TRBD1 (5 bases). The CDR3 runs to 13 residues. The V gene's germline CDR1 is GTSNPN and CDR2 SVGIG (reference sequence). The V gene lost 5 bases and the J gene lost 1 base, with 11 bases spanning the gap.

The sample holds one count of this clone. The rearrangement links TRBV29-1 to TRBJ2-1; 7 bases align to TRBD2. Germline CDR1 is SQVTM and CDR2 is ANQGSEA. The V gene end was trimmed by 8 bases and the J gene end by 4 bases; junction bases not matched to a gene: 5. CDR3 length: 12 residues. CDR3 coding DNA: TGCAGCTCCAGCGGGAAATACAATGAGCAGTTCTTC. Its translation: CSSSGKYNEQFF.

V is TRBV7-8 and J is TRBJ2-1, with 8 positions matching TRBD2. The CDR3 is 15 residues long. V was clipped by 5 bases and J by 0 bases; unmatched bases: 3. Germline loops: CDR1 SGHVS, CDR2 FQNEAQ. DNA for the CDR3: TGTGCCAGCAGCCCGAGCGGGAGCTCCTACAATGAGCAGTTCTTC. Its translation is CASSPSGSSYNEQFF.

This chain links TRBV6-2 or TRBV6-3 with TRBJ2-4, with 7 nucleotides matching TRBD2. The CDR3 length is 16 residues. Losses at the gene ends were 3 bases for V and 0 bases for J; bases not matched to a gene: 5. The germline gives CDR1 MNHEY, CDR2 SVGEGT. CDR3 residues: CASSYNPGGAKNIQYF. CDR3 DNA sequence: TGTGCCAGCAGTTATAATCCGGGGGGAGCCAAAAACATTCAGTACTTC.

The chain combines TRBV6-5 with TRBJ1-2; TRBD1 agrees at 7 bases. V lost 6 bases, J lost 5 bases, and 9 bases stayed unmatched. This CDR3 spans 14 amino acids. The V gene's germline CDR1 is MNHEY and CDR2 SVGAGI. CDR3 loop: CASSLRGGTYGYTF. Here the CDR3 DNA reads TGTGCCAGCAGCTTGAGAGGGGGCACTTATGGCTACACCTTC.

The rearrangement links TRBV14 to TRBJ1-2; 8 bases fit TRBD1. The CDR3 loop spans 14 amino acids. Germline CDR1 reads SGHDN; CDR2 reads FVKESK. Trimming cost V 4 bases and J 5 bases; bases outside gene matches: 6. In nucleotides, the CDR3 is TGTGCCAGCAGCCTTACAGGGGGGGATTATGGCTACACCTTC. Residues: CASSLTGGDYGYTF.

This chain connects TRBV12-3 or TRBV12-4 to TRBJ1-1; D unresolved. The CDR3 runs to 11 residues. Trimming removed 8 bases from V and 3 bases from J, with 7 bases in between. CDR3 sequence: CASARDTEAFF. In DNA, the CDR3 is TGTGCCAGCGCGAGGGACACTGAAGCTTTCTTT.

The chain links TRBV19 to TRBJ1-4; D is uncertain. The V and J ends lost 6 bases and 0 bases respectively, with 11 bases between them. This CDR3 is 15 amino acids long. The V gene's germline CDR1 is LNHDA and CDR2 SQIVND (reference sequence). Written as DNA, the CDR3 is TGTGCCAGTAGACCCACCAGGACAACTAATGAAAAACTGTTTTTT. Translation: CASRPTRTTNEKLFF.